The source of this T cell receptor beta chain is a study of blood T cell repertoires in COVID-19. Study context: Specimens from acute and convalescent COVID-19 originated in the United States, Italy and Spain.

The ends were cut back, 0 bases at V and 4 bases at J, with 15 bases in the middle. Looked up from germline, CDR1 is MGHRA and CDR2 is YSYEKL. The CDR3 spans 16 residues. As processed by the authors: Nucleated cell counts were estimated from reference gene primer amplification. This table comes from immunoSEQ multiplex PCR, and its TCRdb copy is limited to in-frame clones, with some not included. Clone size and V and J calls were adopted from that table, with D and trimming inferred from the DNA. Here the sample spans 150,000 to 200,000 clones, around 85% being singletons. This receptor was obtained from a woman aged 70-85 years with acute or convalescent COVID-19. What was sequenced was peripheral blood. V gene TRBV4-1 combines with J gene TRBJ1-2, with a weak D call TRBD1 (5 bases). This CDR3 is CASSQDPSPGLYGYTF. The CDR3 DNA is TGCGCCAGCAGCCAAGACCCCTCACCAGGGCTCTATGGCTACACCTTC.